The 26 T cell receptor beta chains below were found in one sample sequenced in a study of CD8+CD57+ T cells in acquired aplastic anemia. CDR3 and TCR beta VDJ profiling relied on a genomic DNA template. TCRdb passed the reads through MiXCR, listing each CDR3 protein once. The sample has 200,000 to 250,000 distinct CDR3 sequences, roughly 33% seen once. The sample comprised sorted CD4+, CD8+, or CD8+CD57+ T cells (not recorded which) from PBMCs. The receptors here all came from a human donor in good health, serving as a control.

The gene calls are TRBV7-8 and TRBJ1-4; tentatively, D is TRBD1 (5 bases). The V and J ends lost 1 base and 0 bases respectively, with 9 bases between them. The CDR3 spans 16 residues. Germline V gives CDR1 SGHVS, CDR2 FQNEAQ. The CDR3 region has the DNA TGTGCCAGCAGCTTAGGCCGGGGGGCAACTAATGAAAAACTGTTTTTT. This translates into CASSLGRGATNEKLFF.

V usage is TRBV19 and J usage is TRBJ1-5, with D hard to call. CDR3 length: 15 amino acids. The V gene's germline CDR1 is LNHDA and CDR2 SQIVND (reference sequence). Deletions cut 4 bases from V and 6 bases from J, with 16 bases between. This CDR3 is CASSTRLSESQPQHF. Here the CDR3 DNA reads TGTGCCAGTAGTACTAGACTATCGGAGAGTCAGCCCCAGCATTTT. Complete variable domain (other parts from reference TRBV19 and TRBJ1-5): DGGITQSPKYLFRKEGQNVTLSCEQNLNHDAMYWYRQDPGQGLRLIYYSQIVNDFQKGDIAEGYSVSREKKESFPLTVTSAQKNPTAFYLCASSTRLSESQPQHFGDGTRLSIL.

This clonotype was seen many times. The rearrangement joins TRBV6-1 to TRBJ1-2; 7 positions match TRBD1. CDR3 size: 15 residues. V trimming: 7 bases; J trimming: 9 bases; junction bases outside the gene matches: 17. From germline, CDR1 is MNHNS and CDR2 SASEGT. CDR3 sequence reads: CASKEGRDSSRSYTF. Here the CDR3 DNA reads TGTGCCAGCAAGGAGGGTCGGGACAGTTCTAGGAGCTACACCTTC.

The chain recombines TRBV29-1 with TRBJ2-3, with a tentative D call TRBD2 (6 bases). The CDR3 consists of 16 residues. Trimming took off 6 bases at V and 4 bases at J, with 23 bases between the two ends. CDR1 and CDR2 from the germline V gene are SQVTM and ANQGSEA. Here the CDR3 reads CSVARLGGGPSDTQYF. CDR3 bases: TGCAGCGTGGCCCGCCTTGGCGGAGGGCCGTCAGATACGCAGTATTTT.

This clonotype was recorded many times. The rearrangement joins TRBV2 to TRBJ2-2; D not certain. This CDR3 spans 14 amino acids. Germline V gene lookup returns CDR1 SNHLY and CDR2 FYNNEI. V was clipped by 4 bases and J by 5 bases, with 11 bases between them. CDR3 sequence reads: CASSARLDTGELFF. The CDR3 DNA reads as TGTGCCAGCAGTGCTAGGCTGGATACCGGGGAGCTGTTTTTT.

The chain uses TRBV3-1 and TRBJ2-7; 9 nucleotides match TRBD1. This CDR3 has 16 amino acids. From germline, CDR1 is LGHDT and CDR2 YNNKEL (reference sequence). J was trimmed by 3 bases and V by 3 bases; bases with no gene match: 9. The CDR3 DNA follows: TGTGCCAGCAGCCACGGAAGAAACAGGGGGCACTACGAGCAGTACTTC. Its protein is CASSHGRNRGHYEQYF.

This clonotype was seen a few times. A much larger clone lies one base from this, so it may be a read error. The gene calls are TRBV25-1 and TRBJ2-7; no firm D call. This CDR3 spans 11 amino acids. Germline-derived CDR1 and CDR2 are MGHDK and SYGVNS. Trimming pared 4 bases from V and 7 bases from J, leaving 8 bases between. CDR3: CASSAFIEQYF. The CDR3 region has the DNA TGTGCCAGCAGTGCCTTTATTGAGCAGTACTTC.

This clonotype was detected many times. The chain couples TRBV29-1 to TRBJ1-2; D gene ambiguous. V was trimmed by 4 bases and J by 8 bases, leaving 11 bases between them. Germline CDR1 reads SQVTM; CDR2 reads ANQGSEA. This CDR3 region has 11 residues. The CDR3 here is CSVVRGWGYTF. The CDR3 nucleotides are TGCAGCGTTGTTCGCGGCTGGGGCTACACCTTC.

This clonotype was counted ten times or more. The V call is TRBV4-1, the J call TRBJ2-7, with 8 bases that match TRBD2. The CDR3 runs 13 residues. The germline V gene has CDR1 MGHRA and CDR2 YSYEKL. Trimming cost V 4 bases and J 7 bases; bases outside gene matches: 6. The CDR3 loop reads CASSPRLAYEQYF. The CDR3 nucleotides read TGCGCCAGCAGCCCGAGACTAGCGTATGAGCAGTACTTC.

This clonotype was picked up many times. The limits of the CDR3 on the DNA are not certain, so only TCRdb's listed CDR3 is given. The CDR3 region is CASRTSGTLRAGELFF. This sequence joins TRBV10-2 and TRBJ2-2; TRBD2 is the table's D call and was not checked against the DNA. Germline V gene data show CDR1 as WSHSY and CDR2 as SAAADI. The CDR3 contains 16 residues when both ends are counted.

This clonotype was counted only a few times. A much larger clone sits a single nucleotide away, making a read error possible. This chain joins TRBV11-1 and TRBJ1-2; unclear D gene. Germline values: CDR1 SGHAT, CDR2 FQDESV (reference sequence). The CDR3 contains 16 residues. Trimming shortened V by 8 bases and J by 3 bases, and 22 bases separated the two germline ends. The CDR3 here is CASRTRRDPADYGYTF. CDR3 DNA sequence: TGTGCCAGCCGCACCCGCAGAGACCCGGCGGACTATGGCTACACCTTC.

This clonotype has ten or more counts. The V call is TRBV11-2, the J call TRBJ2-7; TRBD1 matches 9 bases. V lost 3 bases to trimming and J lost 3 bases; unmatched junction nucleotides: 9. The CDR3 is 16 residues long. Germline V CDR1 and CDR2: SGHAT, FQNNGV. The CDR3 bases are TGTGCCAGCAGCTTGAGGACAGGGGCTTCGAGCTACGAGCAGTACTTC. This gives the protein CASSLRTGASSYEQYF.

At least ten counts were recorded for this clonotype. The chain recombines TRBV2 with TRBJ2-7, with 7 bases identical to TRBD1. Germline-derived CDR1 and CDR2 are SNHLY and FYNNEI. The CDR3 spans 14 residues. V was clipped by 7 bases and J by 1 base; unmatched bases: 7. DNA of the CDR3: TGTGCCAGCAAGTGGGACAGCCTTTCCTACGAGCAGTACTTC. This sequence encodes CASKWDSLSYEQYF.

The chain recombines TRBV24-1 with TRBJ2-7; TRBD2 matches at 16 bases. CDR1 is KGHDR and CDR2 is SFDVKD in the germline V gene. V lost 12 bases and J lost 4; bases outside the gene matches: 17. There are 18 residues in the CDR3. In DNA, the CDR3 is TGTGCCTGGAGTCACTATTCCGGGACTAGCGGGAGGGATTACGAGCAGTACTTC. Amino acids: CAWSHYSGTSGRDYEQYF.

In the case of this clonotype: This sequence may be a read error, since a much larger clone differs from it by one base. CDR3 amino acids: CASSRLNQPNGNTIYF. As DNA, the CDR3 is TGTGCCAGCAGCCGCCTGAATCAACCAAACGGAAACACCATATATTTT. V usage is TRBV7-3 and J usage is TRBJ1-3; D gene uncertain. Germline CDR1 and CDR2: SGHTA and FQGTGA. The germline V and J ends were trimmed by 5 bases and 4 bases, with 18 bases remaining between them. CDR3 length: 16 residues.

This clonotype has ten or more counts. The chain carries TRBV20-1 and TRBJ2-5; D is unclear. There are 11 residues in the CDR3. CDR1 and CDR2 from the germline V gene are DFQATT and SNEGSKA (reference sequence). Trimming removed 6 bases at V and 4 bases at J, with 9 bases between. The CDR3 protein is CSATRSETQYF. The CDR3 nucleotides are TGCAGTGCGACTCGGTCAGAGACCCAGTACTTC.

This clonotype occurred a few times. The chain is built from TRBV12-3 or TRBV12-4 and TRBJ1-4, with TRBD1 matching 8 bases. V shed 3 bases, J shed 8 bases, and the junction held 8 bases outside the gene matches. CDR3 length equals 15 residues. The CDR3 loop reads CASSFRQGNGEKLFF. In nucleotides, the CDR3 is TGTGCCAGCAGTTTCCGACAGGGGAACGGGGAAAAACTGTTTTTT.

Many counts were recorded for this clonotype. V usage is TRBV20-1 and J usage is TRBJ2-5; 8 positions agree with TRBD1. The CDR3 length is 13 residues. With 5 bases clipped from V and 1 base from J, the junction kept 3 bases outside the gene matches. Germline V gene data show CDR1 as DFQATT and CDR2 as SNEGSKA (reference sequence). Here the CDR3 DNA reads TGCAGTGCTTACGGACAGGGCCAAGAGACCCAGTACTTC. This translates into CSAYGQGQETQYF.

This clonotype appeared many times. This rearrangement joins TRBV2 to TRBJ1-6; D is undetermined. The CDR3 extends over 12 amino acids. Germline V gives CDR1 SNHLY, CDR2 FYNNEI. The V gene lost 5 bases and the J gene lost 6 bases, with 5 bases spanning the gap. Written as DNA, the CDR3 is TGTGCCAGCAGTATTTTTAATTCACCCCTCCACTTT. Amino acids: CASSIFNSPLHF.

The table lists this clonotype with a count of one. The J gene is TRBJ2-6, the V gene TRBV15, with TRBD1 matching 10 bases. V shed 3 bases and J 2 bases; nucleotides not matched to a gene: 1. This CDR3 spans 16 amino acids. Germline CDR1 and CDR2: LNHNV and YYDKDF (reference sequence). The CDR3 bases are TGTGCCACCAGCAGGGGACAGGGGACTGGGGCCAACGTCCTGACTTTC. It specifies CATSRGQGTGANVLTF.

About this clonotype itself: A much larger clonotype is one base distant, so this may be a read error. J is TRBJ1-2 and V is TRBV20-1; D uncertain. The length of the CDR3 is 11 residues. Deletions cut 3 bases from V and 6 bases from J, with 8 bases between. Germline V gene sequence: CDR1 DFQATT, CDR2 SNEGSKA (reference sequence). CDR3 amino acids: CSASLGDGYTF. The DNA of the CDR3 is TGCAGTGCTAGTCTTGGGGATGGCTACACCTTC.

The chain links TRBV2 to TRBJ2-5; D is ambiguous. Germline CDR1 reads SNHLY; CDR2 reads FYNNEI. The CDR3 spans 16 residues. V was clipped by 8 bases and J by 5 bases, with 24 bases between them. The CDR3 reads CASAIGPPLSRETQYF. The CDR3 region has the DNA TGTGCCAGCGCTATCGGCCCTCCCCTCAGTCGGGAGACCCAGTACTTC. Full variable domain (rest looked up from reference TRBV2 and TRBJ2-5): EPEVTQTPSHQVTQMGQEVILRCVPISNHLYFYWYRQILGQKVEFLVSFYNNEISEKSEIFDDQFSVERPDGSNFTLKIRSTKLEDSAMYFCASAIGPPLSRETQYFGPGTRLLVL.

The genes are TRBV7-2 and TRBJ2-5, with a weak D call TRBD1 (5 bases). CDR1 and CDR2 from the germline V gene are SGHTA and FQGNSA. V dropped 1 base and J dropped 3 bases, with 12 bases sitting between them. The length of the CDR3 is 15 residues. CDR3 DNA: TGTGCCAGCAGCTTAGAAGGGGCAGCAGAAGAGACCCAGTACTTC. Translation gives CASSLEGAAEETQYF.

This clonotype occurred many times. This rearrangement joins TRBV20-1 to TRBJ2-7, with D possibly matching TRBD1 (6 bases). This CDR3 region has 14 residues. Germline V gene data show CDR1 as DFQATT and CDR2 as SNEGSKA (reference sequence). V was shortened by 1 base and J by 6 bases, with 16 bases between the two germline ends. The CDR3 sequence is CSARGNRAEVEQYF. The CDR3, as DNA: TGCAGTGCTAGAGGAAACAGGGCCGAGGTCGAGCAGTACTTC.

This clonotype has a count of ten or more. The chain carries TRBV6-5 and TRBJ1-5; 7 bases match TRBD1. The germline CDR1 and CDR2 sequences are MNHEY and SVGAGI. Trimming removed 2 bases from V and 7 bases from J; junction bases left unmatched: 14. This CDR3 comprises 17 residues. The CDR3 bases are TGTGCCAGCAGTTACGGATACACGACAGGGCTTGGGCAGCCCCAGCATTTT. This gives the protein CASSYGYTTGLGQPQHF.

This clonotype was observed at least ten times. The CDR3 sequence: CASSALAITSSETQYF. The DNA of the CDR3 is TGTGCCAGCAGCGCCCTAGCTATTACTTCTTCAGAGACCCAGTACTTC. V gene TRBV7-8 combines with J gene TRBJ2-5, with D possibly being TRBD2 (5 bases). Germline V gene data show CDR1 as SGHVS and CDR2 as FQNEAQ. The CDR3 runs to 16 residues. Between the trimmed V and J ends, which lost 5 bases and 4 bases, there was a span of 20 bases.